These 19 T cell receptor beta chains originate from one sample sequenced in a study of radiation and T cells in renal cell carcinoma. This sample's time point: blood 4 weeks post-SBRT, at nephrectomy. Specified treatment: 15 Gy SBRT to primary tumor, nephrectomy 4 weeks later. Only in-frame clones appear in the TCRdb table, and some are missing; sequencing was by immunoSEQ multiplex PCR. The sample contains some 80,000 clones, roughly 83% of which appear only once. Sequencing used blood, obtained from a patient whose treatment included radiotherapy and nephrectomy. The origin of the receptors is an older woman with renal cell carcinoma.

V is TRBV19 and J is TRBJ2-7; 11 positions agree with TRBD2. J was trimmed by 5 bases and V by 5 bases; bases with no gene match: 8. CDR3 length: 15 residues. Germline lookup yields CDR1 LNHDA and CDR2 SQIVND (reference sequence). The CDR3 DNA reads as TGTGCCAGTAGTGGGGGACTAGCGGATTTCCACGAGCAGTACTTC. Its translation is CASSGGLADFHEQYF.

This clone was seen a single time. The gene calls are TRBV5-5 and TRBJ1-1, with 7 bases identical to TRBD1. V was pared by 0 bases and J by 4 bases, with 15 bases of the junction left unmatched. Looked up from germline, CDR1 is SGHKS and CDR2 is YYEKEE (reference sequence). The CDR3 spans 18 residues. The CDR3 reads CASSLDMLQGSKSTEAFF. The CDR3 DNA reads as TGTGCCAGCAGCTTGGATATGTTACAGGGGAGTAAGAGCACTGAAGCTTTCTTT.

V usage is TRBV11-2 and J usage is TRBJ1-2; a possible D gene is TRBD1 (5 bases). CDR3 size: 14 residues. The V gene lost 0 bases and the J gene lost 8 bases, with 13 bases spanning the gap. Germline V gene data show CDR1 as SGHAT and CDR2 as FQNNGV. DNA for the CDR3: TGTGCCAGCAGCTTAGACAGGGCCGGGTACGGCTACACCTTC. This encodes CASSLDRAGYGYTF. The whole variable domain, filled in from reference TRBV11-2 and TRBJ1-2, reads EAGVAQSPRYKIIEKRQSVAFWCNPISGHATLYWYQQILGQGPKLLIQFQNNGVVDDSQLPKDRFSAERLKGVDSTLKIQPAKLEDSAVYLCASSLDRAGYGYTFGSGTRLTVV.

This chain connects TRBV28 to TRBJ1-5; D might be TRBD1 (6 bases). The CDR3 is 16 amino acids. Per the germline V gene, CDR1 is MDHEN and CDR2 is SYDVKM. The V end was cut by 7 bases, the J end by 0 bases, with 16 bases between. CDR3 region: CASIPGAHSSNQPQHF. The CDR3, as DNA: TGTGCCAGCATTCCAGGGGCGCACTCTAGCAATCAGCCCCAGCATTTT.

The rearrangement uses TRBV7-2 and TRBJ2-5; the match to TRBD1 covers 9 bases. Germline V CDR1 and CDR2: SGHTA, FQGNSA. V lost 2 bases, J lost 4 bases, and 8 bases stayed unmatched. The CDR3 spans 16 residues. The CDR3 coding sequence is TGTGCCAGCAGCTTACGGCGACAGGGGGGAAGAGAGACCCAGTACTTC. Its protein product is CASSLRRQGGRETQYF.

The CDR3 loop reads CSVGAGGQPQHF. CDR3 coding DNA: TGCAGCGTGGGGGCAGGAGGGCAGCCCCAGCATTTT. This chain links TRBV29-1 with TRBJ1-5; a weak D match, TRBD1 (6 bases). Looked up from germline, CDR1 is SQVTM and CDR2 is ANQGSEA. This CDR3 region has 12 residues. Trimming shortened V by 6 bases and J by 7 bases, and 13 bases separated the two germline ends.

Only a few counts were recorded for this clone. The CDR3 loop reads CASSPDFIGYTF. The CDR3 nucleotides are TGTGCCAGCAGTCCGGACTTTATTGGCTACACCTTC. The chain joins TRBV6-5 to TRBJ1-2, with no clear D. Germline assignment: CDR1 MNHEY and CDR2 SVGAGI. The CDR3 has 12 amino acids. V was cut by 5 bases and J by 7 bases, with 11 bases left in between.

The J gene is TRBJ1-1, the V gene TRBV25-1; D ambiguous. From germline, CDR1 is MGHDK and CDR2 SYGVNS. This CDR3 is 13 amino acids long. The V gene lost 3 bases and the J gene lost 5 bases, with 10 bases spanning the gap. Here the CDR3 reads CASSDERRTEAFF. DNA for the CDR3: TGTGCCAGCAGTGATGAAAGGAGGACTGAAGCTTTCTTT. Complete variable domain (other parts from reference TRBV25-1 and TRBJ1-1): EADIYQTPRYLVIGTGKKITLECSQTMGHDKMYWYQQDPGMELHLIHYSYGVNSTEKGDLSSESTVSRIRTEHFPLTLESARPSHTSQYLCASSDERRTEAFFGQGTRLTVV.

The chain links TRBV7-8 to TRBJ1-5; a possible D gene is TRBD1 (5 bases). The V gene's germline CDR1 is SGHVS and CDR2 FQNEAQ. The CDR3 totals 15 residues. V dropped 5 bases and J dropped 1 base, with 12 bases sitting between them. The CDR3 DNA sequence: TGTGCCAGCAGCAGAGGTCGGGACAGCAATCAGCCCCAGCATTTT. It is translated as CASSRGRDSNQPQHF. Based on the CDR3 plus reference TRBV7-8 and TRBJ1-5, the full variable domain is GAGVSQSPRYKVAKRGQDVALRCDPISGHVSLFWYQQALGQGPEFLTYFQNEAQLDKSGLPSDRFFAERPEGSVSTLKIQRTQQEDSAVYLCASSRGRDSNQPQHFGDGTRLSIL.

In its sample, this clone was seen a few times. The DNA of the CDR3 is TGTGCCTGGAGGATAGGGACTGAAGCTTTCTTT. Its protein is CAWRIGTEAFF. The chain uses TRBV30 and TRBJ1-1; D is uncertain. Trimming stripped 3 bases from V and 5 bases from J, with 7 bases between. The CDR3 runs 11 residues. CDR1 and CDR2 (germline): GTSNPN, SVGIG (reference sequence). The complete variable domain, with remaining parts taken from reference TRBV30 and TRBJ1-1, reads SQTIHQWPATLVQPVGSPLSLECTVEGTSNPNLYWYRQAAGRGLQLLFYSVGIGQISSEVPQNLSASRPQDRQFILSSKKLLLSDSGFYLCAWRIGTEAFFGQGTRLTVV.

V gene TRBV7-2 combines with J gene TRBJ2-1; 7 nucleotides align to TRBD2. Germline-derived CDR1 and CDR2 are SGHTA and FQGNSA. The junction had 11 bases not matched to a gene; V was cut back by 5 bases and J by 13 bases. This CDR3 comprises 13 residues. CDR3 nucleotide sequence: TGTGCCAGCAGCCCCTCACTAGCGTCGGAACAGTTCTTC. Its translation is CASSPSLASEQFF.

The V gene is TRBV9, the J gene TRBJ1-5; D gene ambiguous. Per germline, CDR1 SGDLS and CDR2 YYNGEE. Trimming stripped 3 bases from V and 5 bases from J, with 12 bases between. This CDR3 region has 14 residues. The CDR3 sequence is CASSAGLEDQPQHF. CDR3 DNA: TGTGCCAGCAGCGCAGGACTGGAGGATCAGCCCCAGCATTTT.

CDR3 region: CASSIAGVNTGELFF. The CDR3 nucleotides are TGTGCCAGCAGTATAGCGGGGGTGAACACCGGGGAGCTGTTTTTT. The V and J genes are TRBV6-1 and TRBJ2-2; 9 nucleotides match TRBD2. The CDR3 has 15 amino acids. Germline V CDR1 and CDR2: MNHNS, SASEGT. V was clipped by 5 bases and J by 1 base; unmatched bases: 2.

The CDR3 DNA sequence: TGTGCCACCAGCAGAGCAGCGGGGGCAAGGGGAGACAATGAGCAGTTCTTC. This translates into CATSRAAGARGDNEQFF. The rearrangement links TRBV15 to TRBJ2-1, with 8 bases lining up with TRBD2. This CDR3 contains 17 residues. CDR1 and CDR2 (germline): LNHNV, YYDKDF (reference sequence). After removal of 1 base from V and 5 bases from J, the junction contained 10 bases not matched to a gene.

The rearrangement joins TRBV6-5 to TRBJ2-1; possible D gene TRBD1, 5 bases. The V end was cut by 8 bases, the J end by 8 bases, with 19 bases between. Germline CDR1 MNHEY, CDR2 SVGAGI. The CDR3 is 14 amino acids. CDR3 sequence: CASSGLPGWDEQFF. CDR3 bases: TGTGCCAGCTCCGGGCTCCCAGGGTGGGATGAGCAGTTCTTC.

The chain uses TRBV4-1 and TRBJ2-3; TRBD2 matches 7 bases. Per the germline V gene, CDR1 is MGHRA and CDR2 is YSYEKL. The CDR3 length is 17 residues. V trimming: 4 bases; J trimming: 0 bases; junction bases outside the gene matches: 10. The CDR3 loop is CASSLEGTTWSTDTQYF. CDR3 in DNA: TGCGCCAGCAGCCTCGAAGGGACTACATGGAGCACAGATACGCAGTATTTT.

The rearrangement links TRBV6-5 to TRBJ2-1; TRBD2 aligns across 8 bases. The CDR3 sequence is 13 residues long. With V trimmed by 10 bases and J by 2 bases, 4 bases remained unmatched. The germline V gene encodes CDR1 MNHEY and CDR2 SVGAGI. CDR3 sequence: CATTGGTYNEQFF. CDR3 bases: TGTGCCACCACGGGGGGGACCTACAATGAGCAGTTCTTC.

The rearrangement joins TRBV6-5 to TRBJ1-2; D not certain. V was cut by 5 bases and J by 2 bases, with 9 bases left in between. This CDR3 comprises 13 residues. CDR1 is MNHEY and CDR2 is SVGAGI in the germline V gene. Here the CDR3 reads CASSRDKNYGYTF. The CDR3, as DNA: TGTGCCAGCAGTCGAGACAAGAACTATGGCTACACCTTC.

This clone was observed once. This chain uses TRBV7-8 with TRBJ2-3; D might be TRBD1 or TRBD2, each matching 6 bases. The germline V and J ends were trimmed by 5 bases and 0 bases, with 27 bases remaining between them. The CDR3 spans 20 residues. Germline-derived CDR1 and CDR2 are SGHVS and FQNEAQ. The CDR3 nucleotides are TGTGCCAGCAGCATGGGACTTACGGGGGCTGGGCGGGCAAGCACAGATACGCAGTATTTT. It encodes CASSMGLTGAGRASTDTQYF.